This paragraph covers one TCR beta chain sequence. This clone is a singleton in its sample. No cognate antigen has been identified for it. No clone much larger than this one lies a single base away; base qualities are absent. The source of the sample is a study of tumor-infiltrating lymphocytes in localized non-small cell lung cancer (dated by TCRdb to the early 2020s). Looking at the study overall: The cohort covered several histologies, both smokers and never-smokers, and patients whose samples were collected after neoadjuvant chemotherapy. From each patient came resected tumor tissue plus uninvolved lung tissue from that same patient, and the uninvolved lung tissue was described as non-adjacent to the tumor. Alongside flow cytometry, multiplex immunofluorescence, RNA-seq, exome sequencing and proteomics, TCR sequencing was applied to the same patients as one of several integrated assays. The overall ICON cohort comprised 150 or so surgical patients with localized non-small cell lung cancer whose tumors were resected. A total of 55 or so patients were included in the paired tumor versus uninvolved lung comparison of immunoSEQ T-cell fraction.

Relative to germline, V is missing 5 bases and J is missing 0 bases, with 10 bases of the junction outside any gene match. The germline V gene encodes CDR1 SGHNT and CDR2 YYREEE (reference sequence). The cysteine opens and the phenylalanine closes a CDR3 of 17 amino acids. CDR3 DNA only is kept here, 51 bases in frame from base 1. Beyond this particular receptor, the publication reports: No difference in TCR-derived T-cell fraction was observed between the flow cytometry-defined immunotypes IM1 (good prognosis) and IM2 (poor prognosis). Consistent with immunofluorescence CD3 counts, TCRbeta sequencing supported greater T cell infiltration in tumors than in uninvolved lung tissue. Because different assays used different pieces of the same tissue, intratumor heterogeneity could not be separated from technical variation. Assay coverage differed among patients according to how much tissue was available, so only a subset of the cohort had TCR sequencing.

The immunoSEQ assay used for TCR sequencing gave the T-cell fraction in both tumor and uninvolved lung tissue. On the study's bioinformatics: For survival analysis, patients were divided into high (upper tertile) and low (lower two tertiles) T-cell fraction groups, which were compared by log-rank test. A signed-rank test was used to test differences in T-cell fraction between paired tumor and uninvolved lung samples. TCRdb retrieved this table from immuneACCESS and kept in-frame rearrangements only. Not all clones are present; in checked studies, unresolved V genes account for under half, and no reason is known for the remainder. The DNA gave D and trimming, while V, J and clone size come from that table. The sample records 8,500 to 9,500 clones, roughly 80% of which are singletons. Clones ranked in the top ten supply about 6% of the sample. The first patient joined ICON in the first half of 2016, and enrollment wrapped up when the last patient was enrolled in 2018. From a subcohort of 70 to 85 patients, fresh tumor and matched uninvolved tissue were collected for in-depth immune analyses, including TCR sequencing. No cell sorting was done, and TCR sequencing was instead run on DNA isolated from bulk tissue.

This sequence originates from a human donor with non-small cell lung cancer. The source material was uninvolved lung tissue not adjacent to the tumor. The V gene is TRBV5-4 and the J gene is TRBJ2-2, and 7 junction bases match TRBD1. The DNA reads as follows: TGTGCCAGCAGTCGACAGGGCCGGGGAGCGAACACCGGGGAGCTGTTTTTT. Its protein reads: CASSRQGRGANTGELFF. Beyond the CDR3, the reference TRBV5-4 and TRBJ2-2 genes provide the residues; the full variable domain reads: ETGVTQSPTHLIKTRGQQVTLRCSSQSGHNTVSWYQQALGQGPQFIFQYYREEENGRGNFPPRFSGLQFPNYSSELNVNALELDDSALYLCASSRQGRGANTGELFFGEGSRLTVL.